Detailed here is one T cell receptor (beta chain). In this CDR3 the conserved last residue, phenylalanine or tryptophan, is missing, so a read error is likely. Trimming stripped 5 bases from V and 3 bases from J, with 11 bases between. The CDR3 extends over 13 amino acids. CDR1 SGHTA and CDR2 FQGNSA come from the germline V gene. The sample originates from a study of spatial heterogeneity in lung cancer. Study context: There were consistently more beta-chain sequences detected than alpha-chain sequences.

Time point described: sample taken at primary tumor resection. Material for sequencing was whole RNA from tumor, nontumor lung or frozen PBMC, left unsorted. TCRdb ran MiXCR on the 5' RACE reads and lists one entry per CDR3 protein. This sample has just under 95,000 distinct CDR3 sequences, with around 12% found just once. Specimen: PBMCs, collected at surgery. This receptor was obtained from a male donor with early-stage non-small cell lung cancer. The chain uses TRBV7-2 and TRBJ2-7; no reliable D call. The CDR3 DNA sequence: TGTGCCAGCAGCCTGGATTACGACTACGAGCAGTACCTC. It yields the protein CASSLDYDYEQYL.